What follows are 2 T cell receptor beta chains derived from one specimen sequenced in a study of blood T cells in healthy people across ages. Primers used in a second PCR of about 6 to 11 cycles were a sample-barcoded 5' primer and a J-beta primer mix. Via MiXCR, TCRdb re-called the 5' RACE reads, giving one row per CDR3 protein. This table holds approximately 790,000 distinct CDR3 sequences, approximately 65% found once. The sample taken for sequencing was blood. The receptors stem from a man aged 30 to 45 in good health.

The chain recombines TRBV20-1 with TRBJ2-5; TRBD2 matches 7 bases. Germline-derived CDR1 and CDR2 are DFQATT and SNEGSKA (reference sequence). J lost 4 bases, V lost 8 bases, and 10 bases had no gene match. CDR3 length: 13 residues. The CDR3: CSPVAPGGETQYF. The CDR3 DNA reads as TGCAGTCCGGTGGCACCGGGGGGAGAGACCCAGTACTTC.

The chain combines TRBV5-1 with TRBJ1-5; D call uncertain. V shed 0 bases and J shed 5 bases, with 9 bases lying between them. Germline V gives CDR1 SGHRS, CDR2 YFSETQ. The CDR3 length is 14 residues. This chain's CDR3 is CASSLGESDQPQHF. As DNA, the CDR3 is TGCGCCAGCAGCTTGGGGGAGAGCGATCAGCCCCAGCATTTT.